The clone carrying this T cell receptor (beta chain) was picked up one time. The data are from a study of cytomegalovirus exposure and HLA in healthy donors. The CDR3 spans 15 residues. Trimming took off 3 bases at V and 8 bases at J, with 17 bases between the two ends. Germline V gene sequence: CDR1 GTSNPN, CDR2 SVGIG (reference sequence). With 60 Vbeta and 13 Jbeta primers, the PCR was carried out. Only in-frame clones appear in the TCRdb table, and some are missing; sequencing was by immunoSEQ multiplex PCR. The sample holds around 150,000 clones, 70% to 75% seen once. The sample taken for sequencing was PBMCs. This TCR derives from a man aged 18-30 years in good health and CMV-seropositive. The V and J genes are TRBV30 and TRBJ1-6; possible D gene TRBD1, 5 bases. CDR3 DNA: TGTGCCTGGAGACTCCAGACCCGGGGGGATTCACCCCTCCACTTT. Protein product: CAWRLQTRGDSPLHF.